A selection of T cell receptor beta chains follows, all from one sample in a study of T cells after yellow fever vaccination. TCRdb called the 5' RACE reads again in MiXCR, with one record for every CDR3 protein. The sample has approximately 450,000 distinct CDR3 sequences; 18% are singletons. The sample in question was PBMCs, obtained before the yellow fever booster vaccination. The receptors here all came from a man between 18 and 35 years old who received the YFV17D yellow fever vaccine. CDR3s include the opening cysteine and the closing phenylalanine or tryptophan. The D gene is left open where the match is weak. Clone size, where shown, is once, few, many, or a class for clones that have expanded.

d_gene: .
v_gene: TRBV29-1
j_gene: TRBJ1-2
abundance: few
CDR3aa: CSVEGGDYGYTF
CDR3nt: TGCAGCGTTGAAGGAGGGGACTATGGCTACACCTTC

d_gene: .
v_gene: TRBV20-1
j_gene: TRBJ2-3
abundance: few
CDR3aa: CSARDPAFGTQYF
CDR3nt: TGCAGTGCTAGAGATCCGGCCTTCGGTACGCAGTATTTT

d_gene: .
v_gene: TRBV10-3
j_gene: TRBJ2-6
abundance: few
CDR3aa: CAVNGDSGANVLTF
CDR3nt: TGTGCCGTAAACGGTGACTCTGGGGCCAACGTCCTGACTTTC

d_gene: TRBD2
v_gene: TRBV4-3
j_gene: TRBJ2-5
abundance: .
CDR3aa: CASSDWTSGAETQYF
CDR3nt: TGCGCCAGCAGCGACTGGACTAGCGGGGCGGAGACCCAGTACTTC

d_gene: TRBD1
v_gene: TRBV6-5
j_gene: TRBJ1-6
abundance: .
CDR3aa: CASSTTGGLGSPLHF
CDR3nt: TGTGCCAGCAGTACAACAGGGGGATTGGGTTCACCCCTCCACTTT

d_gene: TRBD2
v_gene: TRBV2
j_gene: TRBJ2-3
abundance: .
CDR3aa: CASSQKRGGPDTQYF
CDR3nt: TGTGCCAGCAGTCAAAAGCGGGGGGGCCCAGATACGCAGTATTTT

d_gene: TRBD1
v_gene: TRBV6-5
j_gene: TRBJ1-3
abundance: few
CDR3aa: CASSSGTAGNTIYF
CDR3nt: TGTGCCAGCAGTTCTGGGACAGCTGGAAACACCATATATTTT

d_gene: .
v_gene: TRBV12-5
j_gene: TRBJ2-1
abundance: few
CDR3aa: CASGFSRSEQFF
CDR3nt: TGTGCTAGTGGTTTCTCTCGATCGGAGCAGTTCTTC

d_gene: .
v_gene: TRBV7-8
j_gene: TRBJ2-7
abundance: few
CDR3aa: CASSPLGEKQYF
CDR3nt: TGTGCCAGCAGCCCCCTCGGGGAAAAGCAGTACTTC

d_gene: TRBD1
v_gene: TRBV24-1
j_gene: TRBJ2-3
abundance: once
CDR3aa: CATSDGGTGYTDTQYF
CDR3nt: TGTGCCACCAGTGATGGGGGGACAGGGTACACAGATACGCAGTATTTT

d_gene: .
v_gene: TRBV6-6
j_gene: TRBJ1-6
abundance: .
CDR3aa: CASSDRDGDSPLHF
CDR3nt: TGTGCCAGCAGTGACCGGGACGGTGATTCACCCCTCCACTTT

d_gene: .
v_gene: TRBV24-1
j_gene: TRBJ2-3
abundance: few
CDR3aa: CATSTVTDSTDTQYF
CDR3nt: TGTGCCACCAGTACCGTGACGGATAGCACAGATACGCAGTATTTT

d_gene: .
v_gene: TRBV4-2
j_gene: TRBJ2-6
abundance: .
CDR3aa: CASSFPTETNSGANVLTF
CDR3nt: TGTGCCAGCAGCTTTCCGACAGAAACTAACTCTGGGGCCAACGTCCTGACTTTC

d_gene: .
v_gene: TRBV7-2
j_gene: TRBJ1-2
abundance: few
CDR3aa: CASSLARGRGYGYTF
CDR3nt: TGTGCCAGCAGCTTAGCGCGGGGCAGGGGCTATGGCTACACCTTC

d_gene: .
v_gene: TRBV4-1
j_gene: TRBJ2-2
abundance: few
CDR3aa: CASSQGGIGMRTTGELFF
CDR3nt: TGCGCCAGCAGCCAAGGGGGTATTGGGATGAGAACCACCGGGGAGCTGTTTTTT

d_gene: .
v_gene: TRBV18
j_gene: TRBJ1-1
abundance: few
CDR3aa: CASSPPAGRNTEAFF
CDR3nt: TGTGCCAGCTCACCACCGGCAGGGCGGAATACTGAAGCTTTCTTT

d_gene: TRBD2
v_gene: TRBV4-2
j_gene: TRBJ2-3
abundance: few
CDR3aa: CASSQEGLADTDTQYF
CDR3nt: TGTGCCAGCAGCCAAGAAGGACTAGCGGACACAGATACGCAGTATTTT

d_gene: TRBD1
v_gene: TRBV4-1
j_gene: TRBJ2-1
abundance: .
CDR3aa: CASSQGQGHEQFF
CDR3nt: TGCGCCAGCAGCCAGGGACAGGGCCATGAGCAGTTCTTC

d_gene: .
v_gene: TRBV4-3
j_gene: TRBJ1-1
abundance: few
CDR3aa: CASSRYLDTEAFF
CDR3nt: TGCGCCAGCAGCCGGTATTTGGACACTGAAGCTTTCTTT

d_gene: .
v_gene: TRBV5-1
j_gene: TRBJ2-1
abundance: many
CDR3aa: CASSLDLYNEQFF
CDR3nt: TGCGCCAGCAGCTTGGACCTATACAATGAGCAGTTCTTC

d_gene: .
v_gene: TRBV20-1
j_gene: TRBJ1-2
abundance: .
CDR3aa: CSANEDRTNYGYTF
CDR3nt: TGCAGTGCTAACGAGGACAGAACTAACTATGGCTACACCTTC

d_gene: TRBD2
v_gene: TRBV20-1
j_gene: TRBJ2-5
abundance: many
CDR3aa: CSATSGRSQETQYF
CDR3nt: TGCAGTGCTACTAGCGGGAGATCCCAAGAGACCCAGTACTTC

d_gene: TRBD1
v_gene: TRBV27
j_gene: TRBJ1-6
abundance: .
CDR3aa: CTSSRTTGQSNSPLHF
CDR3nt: TGCACCAGCAGTCGCACGACAGGGCAGAGTAATTCACCCCTCCACTTT

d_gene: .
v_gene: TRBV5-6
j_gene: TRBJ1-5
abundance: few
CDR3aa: CASTNRDSHQPQHF
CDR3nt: TGTGCCAGCACCAATAGGGACTCCCATCAGCCCCAGCATTTT

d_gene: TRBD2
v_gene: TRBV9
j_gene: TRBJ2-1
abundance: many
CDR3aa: CASSVSGGANEQFF
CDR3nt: TGTGCCAGCAGCGTATCGGGGGGGGCTAATGAGCAGTTCTTC

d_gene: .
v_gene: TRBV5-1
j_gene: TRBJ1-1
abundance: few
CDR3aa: CASSPGVANTEAFF
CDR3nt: TGCGCCAGCAGCCCCGGGGTGGCGAACACTGAAGCTTTCTTT

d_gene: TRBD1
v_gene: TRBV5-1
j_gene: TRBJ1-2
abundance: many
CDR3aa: CASSFGQGERDGYTF
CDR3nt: TGCGCCAGCAGCTTCGGACAGGGGGAAAGGGATGGCTACACCTTC

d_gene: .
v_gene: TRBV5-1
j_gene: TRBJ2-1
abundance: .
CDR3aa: CASSDAGAGFF
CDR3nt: TGCGCCAGCAGCGACGCGGGGGCCGGGTTCTTC

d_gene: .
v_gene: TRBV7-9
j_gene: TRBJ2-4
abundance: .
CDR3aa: CASSPRTKNIQYF
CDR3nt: TGTGCCAGCAGCCCTAGAACCAAAAACATTCAGTACTTC

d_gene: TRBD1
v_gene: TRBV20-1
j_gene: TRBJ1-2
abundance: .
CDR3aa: CSAREEGGAYGYTF
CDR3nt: TGCAGTGCTAGAGAAGAAGGGGGCGCGTATGGCTACACCTTC

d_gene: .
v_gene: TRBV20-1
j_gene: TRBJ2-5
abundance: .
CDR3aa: CSAPSPGTPETQYF
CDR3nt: TGCAGTGCTCCTAGCCCTGGGACACCAGAGACCCAGTACTTC

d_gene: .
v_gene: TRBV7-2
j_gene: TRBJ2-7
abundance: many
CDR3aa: CASSLAASYEQYF
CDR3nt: TGTGCCAGCAGCTTAGCGGCCTCCTACGAGCAGTACTTC

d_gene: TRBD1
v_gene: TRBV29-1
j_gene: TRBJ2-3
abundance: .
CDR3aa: CSVTHPDRGVTDTQYF
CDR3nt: TGCAGCGTCACCCACCCTGACAGGGGGGTAACAGATACGCAGTATTTT

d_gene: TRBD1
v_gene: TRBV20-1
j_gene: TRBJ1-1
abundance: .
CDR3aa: CSARDRGRGDTEAFF
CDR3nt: TGCAGTGCTAGGGATAGGGGGCGAGGGGACACTGAAGCTTTCTTT

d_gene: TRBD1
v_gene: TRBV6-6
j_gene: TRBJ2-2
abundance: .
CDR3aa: CASSRDRVGKTTGELFF
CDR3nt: TGTGCCAGCAGCCGGGACAGGGTCGGGAAGACCACCGGGGAGCTGTTTTTT

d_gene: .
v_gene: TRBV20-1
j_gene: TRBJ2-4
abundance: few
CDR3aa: CSAPPPGLNIQYF
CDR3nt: TGCAGTGCCCCCCCTCCGGGCCTAAACATTCAGTACTTC

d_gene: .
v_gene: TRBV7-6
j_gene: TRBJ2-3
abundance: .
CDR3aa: CASSPGPGGRLSTDTQYF
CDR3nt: TGTGCCAGCAGCCCCGGGCCGGGGGGCAGGTTGAGCACAGATACGCAGTATTTT

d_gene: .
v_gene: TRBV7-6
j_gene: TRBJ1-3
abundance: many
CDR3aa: CASSLEGRIRAGNTIYF
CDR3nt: TGTGCCAGCAGCTTAGAGGGAAGAATCCGGGCTGGAAACACCATATATTTT

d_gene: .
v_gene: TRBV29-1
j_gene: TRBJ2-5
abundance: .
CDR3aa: CSARMGGETQYF
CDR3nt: TGCAGCGCTAGGATGGGGGGAGAGACCCAGTACTTC

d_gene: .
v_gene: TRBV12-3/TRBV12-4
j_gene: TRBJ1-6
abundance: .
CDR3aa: CAVGGYSYNSPLHF
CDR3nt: TGTGCCGTAGGGGGTTACTCCTATAATTCACCCCTCCACTTT

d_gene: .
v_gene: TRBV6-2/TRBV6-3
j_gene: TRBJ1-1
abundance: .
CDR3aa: CASSYPSRNTEAFF
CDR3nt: TGTGCCAGCAGTTACCCTAGTAGGAACACTGAAGCTTTCTTT

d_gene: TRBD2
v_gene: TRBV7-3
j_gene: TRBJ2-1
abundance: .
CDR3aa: CASSPGLAGGSHEQFF
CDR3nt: TGTGCCAGCAGCCCGGGCCTAGCGGGGGGGAGCCATGAGCAGTTCTTC

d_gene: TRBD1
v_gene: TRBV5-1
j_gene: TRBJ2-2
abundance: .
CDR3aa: CASSLGGHSRGTGELFF
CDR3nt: TGCGCCAGCAGCTTAGGGGGCCATAGCCGGGGCACCGGGGAGCTGTTTTTT

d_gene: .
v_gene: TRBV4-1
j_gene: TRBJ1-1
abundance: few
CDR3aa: CASSQAAPGRPNTEAFF
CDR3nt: TGCGCCAGCAGCCAAGCCGCCCCTGGTCGACCTAACACTGAAGCTTTCTTT

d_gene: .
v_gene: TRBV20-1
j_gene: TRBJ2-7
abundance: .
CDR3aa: CSATPGQPTHEQYF
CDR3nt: TGCAGTGCTACCCCCGGTCAGCCGACCCACGAGCAGTACTTC

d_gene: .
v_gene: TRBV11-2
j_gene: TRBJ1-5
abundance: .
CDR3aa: CASSSQNNQPQHF
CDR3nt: TGTGCCAGCAGCTCTCAAAACAATCAGCCCCAGCATTTT

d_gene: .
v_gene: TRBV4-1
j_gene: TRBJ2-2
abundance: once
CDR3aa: CASSQFLQPRGTGELFF
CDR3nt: TGCGCCAGCAGCCAATTTCTCCAGCCTCGGGGCACCGGGGAGCTGTTTTTT

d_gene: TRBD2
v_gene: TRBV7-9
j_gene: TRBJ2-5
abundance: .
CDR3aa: CASSLALLAGGPWLMETQYF
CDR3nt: TGTGCCAGCAGCTTAGCTCTACTAGCGGGGGGGCCTTGGCTGATGGAGACCCAGTACTTC

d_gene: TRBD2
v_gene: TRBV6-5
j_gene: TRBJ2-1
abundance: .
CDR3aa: CASSYLVAGGPNEQFF
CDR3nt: TGTGCCAGCAGTTACCTCGTAGCGGGGGGGCCAAATGAGCAGTTCTTC

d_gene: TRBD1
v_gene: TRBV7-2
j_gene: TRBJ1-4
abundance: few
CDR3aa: CASSWTGNEKLFF
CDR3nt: TGTGCCAGCAGCTGGACAGGCAATGAAAAACTGTTTTTT

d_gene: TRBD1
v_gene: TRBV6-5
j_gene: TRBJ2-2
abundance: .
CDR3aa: CASMGQGNTGELFF
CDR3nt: TGTGCCAGCATGGGACAGGGGAACACCGGGGAGCTGTTTTTT

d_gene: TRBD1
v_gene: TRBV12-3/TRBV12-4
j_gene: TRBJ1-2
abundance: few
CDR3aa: CASSLMGGGGTYGYTF
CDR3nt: TGTGCCAGCAGTTTGATGGGAGGGGGCGGCACTTATGGCTACACCTTC

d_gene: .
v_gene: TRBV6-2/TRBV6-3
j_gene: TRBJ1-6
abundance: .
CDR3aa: CASNRQPRLPLHF
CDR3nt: TGTGCCAGCAATCGACAGCCCCGTCTACCCCTCCACTTT

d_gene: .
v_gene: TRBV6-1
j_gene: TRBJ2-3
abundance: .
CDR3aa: CASSDGISRTTDTQYF
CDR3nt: TGTGCCAGCAGTGACGGTATTAGCAGAACCACAGATACGCAGTATTTT

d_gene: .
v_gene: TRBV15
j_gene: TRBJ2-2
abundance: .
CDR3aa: CATSLGRTTGELFF
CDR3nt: TGTGCCACCAGCCTGGGACGGACTACCGGGGAGCTGTTTTTT

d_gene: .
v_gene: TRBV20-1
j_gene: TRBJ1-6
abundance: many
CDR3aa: CSARVRAMPGRSPLHF
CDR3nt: TGCAGTGCTAGAGTGCGGGCGATGCCGGGCCGTTCACCCCTCCACTTT

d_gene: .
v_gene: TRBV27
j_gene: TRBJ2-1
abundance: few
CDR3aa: CASSLSLWKTEQFF
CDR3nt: TGTGCCAGCAGTTTATCCCTCTGGAAGACTGAGCAGTTCTTC

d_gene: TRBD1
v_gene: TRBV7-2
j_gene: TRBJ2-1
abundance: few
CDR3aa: CASSLAGTASYNEQFF
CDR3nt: TGTGCCAGCAGCTTAGCAGGGACAGCATCGTACAATGAGCAGTTCTTC